A selection of T cell receptor beta chains follows, all from one sample in a study of blood T cell repertoires in COVID-19. TCRdb's copy holds only in-frame clones and misses some; the assay was immunoSEQ multiplex PCR. The sample includes roughly 260,000 clones, about 87% of them seen just once. Sequenced input: peripheral blood. The origin of the receptors is a man in his fifties or sixties who had recovered from COVID-19. Each CDR3 is given with its conserved first and last residue. The D gene is left open where the match is weak. Size values are once, few and many counts, or a class for expanded clones, and some rows have none.

size: -; V: TRBV12-3/TRBV12-4; J: TRBJ2-5; D: TRBD1; DNA: TGTGCCAGCGGGACAGGGCAGACCCAGTACTTC; CDR3: CASGTGQTQYF
size: -; V: TRBV6-1; J: TRBJ2-3; D: -; DNA: TGTGCCAGCAGTGAATTAGGACTCCCGACCCCGACAGATACGCAGTATTTT; CDR3: CASSELGLPTPTDTQYF
size: -; V: TRBV29-1; J: TRBJ2-2; D: -; DNA: TGCAGCGTTGGTGCCAGCGCCGCGAACACCGGGGAGCTGTTTTTT; CDR3: CSVGASAANTGELFF
size: -; V: TRBV5-4; J: TRBJ2-2; D: TRBD2; DNA: TGTGCCAGCAGGCAGTTAAGCGGGGGGCACACCGGGGAGCTGTTTTTT; CDR3: CASRQLSGGHTGELFF
size: -; V: TRBV7-2; J: TRBJ1-2; D: -; DNA: TGTGCCAGCAGCTCAAACAGGGCCAGGGTAGGAGGCTACACCTTC; CDR3: CASSSNRARVGGYTF
size: -; V: TRBV27; J: TRBJ1-5; D: -; DNA: TGTGCCAGCAGTTCGATCCAGCGGGGCGGTCATCAGCCCCAGCATTTT; CDR3: CASSSIQRGGHQPQHF
size: -; V: TRBV27; J: TRBJ1-2; D: TRBD1; DNA: TGTGCCAGCGGCCCGGGACAGGGAGTTCATGGGCGTGGCTACACCTTC; CDR3: CASGPGQGVHGRGYTF
size: -; V: TRBV29-1; J: TRBJ2-5; D: -; DNA: TGCAGCGTTGAAGATGTTGGAGAAGAAGAGACCCAGTACTTC; CDR3: CSVEDVGEEETQYF
size: once; V: TRBV27; J: TRBJ1-3; D: -; DNA: TGTGCCAGCGGTTCCGGGATAGGAAACACCATATATTTT; CDR3: CASGSGIGNTIYF
size: -; V: TRBV10-2; J: TRBJ2-7; D: TRBD2; DNA: TGCGCCAGCAGCCGACAGCGGGATTTCTACGAGCAGTACTTC; CDR3: CASSRQRDFYEQYF
size: -; V: TRBV19; J: TRBJ1-5; D: TRBD1; DNA: TGTGCCAGTAGTAAAAGAGGCCAGGGGGGTCAGCCCCAGCATTTT; CDR3: CASSKRGQGGQPQHF
size: -; V: TRBV5-6; J: TRBJ2-7; D: -; DNA: TGTGCCAGCCCGAGGGCGAGCTACGAGCAGTACTTC; CDR3: CASPRASYEQYF
size: few; V: TRBV25-1; J: TRBJ1-2; D: -; DNA: TGTGCCAGCAGTGAACAGGGGAACTCTTATGGCTACACCTTC; CDR3: CASSEQGNSYGYTF
size: -; V: TRBV5-1; J: TRBJ2-2; D: TRBD1; DNA: TGCGCCAGCATAAAGACCCCGACAGGGGGCACGGTCGGGGAGCTGTTTTTT; CDR3: CASIKTPTGGTVGELFF
size: -; V: TRBV18; J: TRBJ2-5; D: -; DNA: TGTGCCAGCTCACCATTCCCCCAGGGCCTGGAGGAGACCCAGTACTTC; CDR3: CASSPFPQGLEETQYF
size: -; V: TRBV5-1; J: TRBJ2-5; D: -; DNA: TGCGCCAGCGGGGTAGCGGAAGAGACCCAGTACTTC; CDR3: CASGVAEETQYF
size: -; V: TRBV19; J: TRBJ1-2; D: TRBD1; DNA: TGTGCCAGTAGTATCAGTCCGGGACAGCATGGCTACACCTTC; CDR3: CASSISPGQHGYTF
size: -; V: TRBV5-1; J: TRBJ2-3; D: TRBD2; DNA: TGCGCCAGCAGCTTGGCCATTCTCGCGGGGGTCCTTACTAGCACAGATACGCAGTATTTT; CDR3: CASSLAILAGVLTSTDTQYF
size: -; V: TRBV2; J: TRBJ2-1; D: -; DNA: TGTGCCAGCAGAGGACAGTTGAGCTCCTACAATGAGCAGTTCTTC; CDR3: CASRGQLSSYNEQFF
size: -; V: TRBV27; J: TRBJ1-2; D: -; DNA: TGTGCCAGCACTCTCGTCCTAGGGGGAATAGGTGGCTACACCTTC; CDR3: CASTLVLGGIGGYTF
size: -; V: TRBV5-6; J: TRBJ2-7; D: -; DNA: TGTGCCAGCAGCTTCGGGTCCCGCGGCGAGCAGTACTTC; CDR3: CASSFGSRGEQYF
size: few; V: TRBV18; J: TRBJ1-6; D: TRBD1; DNA: TGTGCCAGCTCACTTGACAGGGGTGATTCACCCCTCCACTTT; CDR3: CASSLDRGDSPLHF
size: -; V: TRBV2; J: TRBJ2-5; D: TRBD1; DNA: TGTGCCAGCAGGGGGGACAGTTACCAAGAGACCCAGTACTTC; CDR3: CASRGDSYQETQYF
size: few; V: TRBV13; J: TRBJ1-5; D: -; DNA: TGTGCCAGCAGCTTCGATGGCCAGCCCCAGCATTTT; CDR3: CASSFDGQPQHF
size: -; V: TRBV2; J: TRBJ1-3; D: -; DNA: TGTGCCAGCAGCGAACCCACAGGGTTGGGGTACACCATATATTTT; CDR3: CASSEPTGLGYTIYF
size: -; V: TRBV6-1; J: TRBJ1-1; D: -; DNA: TGTGCCAGCAGTGGGTTCTCAATAGGCGGAATGAACACTGAAGCTTTCTTT; CDR3: CASSGFSIGGMNTEAFF
size: -; V: TRBV13; J: TRBJ2-4; D: -; DNA: TGTGCCAGCAGCTTCTTAGATGGCATTCAGTACTTC; CDR3: CASSFLDGIQYF
size: -; V: TRBV5-5; J: TRBJ2-1; D: -; DNA: TGTGCCAGCAGCTTGGATGTGGTAGCAACGGTCTTC; CDR3: CASSLDVVATVF
size: -; V: TRBV6-5; J: TRBJ2-7; D: -; DNA: TGTGCCAGCAGTCAGCGGGCCTACGAGCAGTACTTC; CDR3: CASSQRAYEQYF
size: -; V: TRBV11-2; J: TRBJ1-6; D: -; DNA: TGTGCCAGTCAAGAGGGATTAGAAGTTTCACCCCTCCACTTT; CDR3: CASQEGLEVSPLHF
size: -; V: TRBV20-1; J: TRBJ2-7; D: TRBD2; DNA: TGCAGTGCTAGTACTAGCGGTAACTACGAGCAGTACTTC; CDR3: CSASTSGNYEQYF
size: -; V: TRBV7-2; J: TRBJ2-1; D: TRBD1; DNA: TGTGCCAGCATCCTACAGGGGTGGTCCTACAATGAGCAGTTCTTC; CDR3: CASILQGWSYNEQFF
size: -; V: TRBV18; J: TRBJ1-1; D: TRBD1; DNA: TGTGCCAGCTCTCCCCGGACAGGGGGCCCGAACACTGAAGCTTTCTTT; CDR3: CASSPRTGGPNTEAFF
size: few; V: TRBV6-1; J: TRBJ1-2; D: -; DNA: TGTGCCAGCAGTGAAGCAGGGGAGGTTCCCTATGGCTACACCTTC; CDR3: CASSEAGEVPYGYTF
size: -; V: TRBV25-1; J: TRBJ2-5; D: TRBD2; DNA: TGTGCCAGCAGTCCTCCTAGCGGGGGGTACCAAGAGACCCAGTACTTC; CDR3: CASSPPSGGYQETQYF
size: -; V: TRBV2; J: TRBJ1-3; D: -; DNA: TGTGCCAGCAGGGGGGGGGACTCTGGAAACACCATATATTTT; CDR3: CASRGGDSGNTIYF
size: few; V: TRBV2; J: TRBJ1-5; D: -; DNA: TGTGCCAGCAGTGACAGGGTCAGGGCCAATCAGCCCCAGCATTTT; CDR3: CASSDRVRANQPQHF
size: -; V: TRBV21-1; J: TRBJ2-3; D: -; DNA: TGTGCCAGCAGCAAAGGGGGGGGGAGCACAGATACGCAGTATTTT; CDR3: CASSKGGGSTDTQYF
size: -; V: TRBV10-3; J: TRBJ1-4; D: -; DNA: TGTGCCATCAGTGAGGGCAGGGCGACTAATGAAAAACTGTTTTTT; CDR3: CAISEGRATNEKLFF
size: -; V: TRBV7-9; J: TRBJ1-3; D: TRBD1; DNA: TGTGCCAGCCGCGCCCTGGGACAGGGGAGGTTTGGAAACACCATATATTTT; CDR3: CASRALGQGRFGNTIYF
size: -; V: TRBV6-5; J: TRBJ1-6; D: -; DNA: TGTGCCAGCAGTCCGCAGAATTCACCCCTCCACTTT; CDR3: CASSPQNSPLHF
size: -; V: TRBV11-1; J: TRBJ1-4; D: -; DNA: TGTGCCAGCAGCACCCGGGGGTCAACTAATGAAAAACTGTTTTTT; CDR3: CASSTRGSTNEKLFF
size: -; V: TRBV11-2; J: TRBJ2-7; D: -; DNA: TGTGCCAGCAGCTTAGAACCAGGGCGCAACGAGCAGTACTTC; CDR3: CASSLEPGRNEQYF
size: -; V: TRBV5-4; J: TRBJ1-2; D: -; DNA: TGTGCCAGCAGCCCAGGGGTTTATGGCTACACCTTC; CDR3: CASSPGVYGYTF
size: -; V: TRBV6-2/TRBV6-3; J: TRBJ2-7; D: -; DNA: TGTGCCAGCAGTACCTTCGGGGAGGAGCCCCCCTACGAGCAGTACTTC; CDR3: CASSTFGEEPPYEQYF
size: -; V: TRBV5-1; J: TRBJ1-1; D: -; DNA: TGCGCCAGCAGTTTGGGTCCCGGAGGAGCTTTCTTT; CDR3: CASSLGPGGAFF
size: -; V: TRBV30; J: TRBJ1-2; D: TRBD1; DNA: TGTGCCTGGACACCACAGGGGGCGCCGGGCGGCTACACCTTC; CDR3: CAWTPQGAPGGYTF
size: -; V: TRBV19; J: TRBJ1-2; D: -; DNA: TGTGCCAGTAGAGGGGCGGTCTATGGCTACACCTTC; CDR3: CASRGAVYGYTF
size: -; V: TRBV6-5; J: TRBJ2-1; D: TRBD2; DNA: TGTGCCAGCAGTACTAGCGGGGGTTACAATGAGCAGTTCTTC; CDR3: CASSTSGGYNEQFF